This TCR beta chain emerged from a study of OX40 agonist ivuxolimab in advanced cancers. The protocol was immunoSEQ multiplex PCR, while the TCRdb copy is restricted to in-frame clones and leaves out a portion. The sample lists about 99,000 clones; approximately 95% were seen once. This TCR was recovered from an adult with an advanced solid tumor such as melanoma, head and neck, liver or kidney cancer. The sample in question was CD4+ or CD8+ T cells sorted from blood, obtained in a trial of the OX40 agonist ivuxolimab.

Here the CDR3 DNA reads TGCGCCAGCAGCTTGTCTAGCGGGAGTTTTACAGATACGCAGTATTTT. Its protein is CASSLSSGSFTDTQYF. The chain uses TRBV4-1 and TRBJ2-3; 10 positions agree with TRBD2. Germline loops: CDR1 MGHRA, CDR2 YSYEKL. Losses at the gene ends were 5 bases for V and 3 bases for J; bases not matched to a gene: 8. This CDR3 region has 16 residues.